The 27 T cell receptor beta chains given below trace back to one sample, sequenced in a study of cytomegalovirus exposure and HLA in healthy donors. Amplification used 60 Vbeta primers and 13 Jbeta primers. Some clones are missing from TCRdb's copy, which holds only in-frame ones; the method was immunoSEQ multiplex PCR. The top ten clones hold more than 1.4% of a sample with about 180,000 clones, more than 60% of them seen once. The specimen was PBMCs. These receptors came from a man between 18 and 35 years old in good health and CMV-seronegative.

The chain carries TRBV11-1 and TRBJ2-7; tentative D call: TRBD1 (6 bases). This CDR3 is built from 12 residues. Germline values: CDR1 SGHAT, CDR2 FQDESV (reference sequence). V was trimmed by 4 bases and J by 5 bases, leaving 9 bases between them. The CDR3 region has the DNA TGTGCCAGCAGCTATAACAGGGACGAGCAGTACTTC. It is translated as CASSYNRDEQYF. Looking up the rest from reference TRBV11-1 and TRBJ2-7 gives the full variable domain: EAEVAQSPRYKITEKSQAVAFWCDPISGHATLYWYRQILGQGPELLVQFQDESVVDDSQLPKDRFSAERLKGVDSTLKIQPAELGDSAMYLCASSYNRDEQYFGPGTRLTVT.

The CDR3 here is CASRTGTMGNNQPQHF. The CDR3 nucleotides are TGTGCCAGCAGGACCGGGACAATGGGGAACAATCAGCCCCAGCATTTT. The gene calls are TRBV2 and TRBJ1-5; D is possibly TRBD1 (6 bases). Trimming stripped 6 bases from V and 3 bases from J, with 18 bases between. The V gene's germline CDR1 is SNHLY and CDR2 FYNNEI. CDR3 length: 16 residues.

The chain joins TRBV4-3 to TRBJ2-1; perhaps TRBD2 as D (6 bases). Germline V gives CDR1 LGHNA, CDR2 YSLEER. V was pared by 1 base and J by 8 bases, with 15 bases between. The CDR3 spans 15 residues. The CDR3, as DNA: TGCGCCAGCAGCCAAGGTAATAGCGGTTCCGATGAGCAGTTCTTC. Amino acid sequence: CASSQGNSGSDEQFF.

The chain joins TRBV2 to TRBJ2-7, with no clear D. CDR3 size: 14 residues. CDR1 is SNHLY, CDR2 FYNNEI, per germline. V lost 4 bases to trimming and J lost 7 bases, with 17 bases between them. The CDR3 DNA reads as TGTGCCAGCAGTGTCGAGCCGCTCTCTAAAGAGCAGTACTTC. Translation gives CASSVEPLSKEQYF.

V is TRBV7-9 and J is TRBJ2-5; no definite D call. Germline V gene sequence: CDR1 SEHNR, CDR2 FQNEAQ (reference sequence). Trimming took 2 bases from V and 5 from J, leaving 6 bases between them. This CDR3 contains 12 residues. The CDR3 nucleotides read TGTGCCAGCAGCTTATTCGGGGAGACCCAGTACTTC. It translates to CASSLFGETQYF.

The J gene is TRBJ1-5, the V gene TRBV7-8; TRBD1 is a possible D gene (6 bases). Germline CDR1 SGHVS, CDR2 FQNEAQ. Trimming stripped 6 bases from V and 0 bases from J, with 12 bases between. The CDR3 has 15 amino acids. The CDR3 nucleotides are TGTGCCAGCAGTTCCGGGACACATAGCAATCAGCCCCAGCATTTT. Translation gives CASSSGTHSNQPQHF. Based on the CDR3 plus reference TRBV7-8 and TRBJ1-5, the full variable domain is GAGVSQSPRYKVAKRGQDVALRCDPISGHVSLFWYQQALGQGPEFLTYFQNEAQLDKSGLPSDRFFAERPEGSVSTLKIQRTQQEDSAVYLCASSSGTHSNQPQHFGDGTRLSIL.

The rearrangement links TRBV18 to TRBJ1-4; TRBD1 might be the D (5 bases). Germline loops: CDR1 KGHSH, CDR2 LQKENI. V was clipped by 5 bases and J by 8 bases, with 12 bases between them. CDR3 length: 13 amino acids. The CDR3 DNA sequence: TGTGCCAGCTCAGGAGGGACCGGGGAAAAACTGTTTTTT. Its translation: CASSGGTGEKLFF.

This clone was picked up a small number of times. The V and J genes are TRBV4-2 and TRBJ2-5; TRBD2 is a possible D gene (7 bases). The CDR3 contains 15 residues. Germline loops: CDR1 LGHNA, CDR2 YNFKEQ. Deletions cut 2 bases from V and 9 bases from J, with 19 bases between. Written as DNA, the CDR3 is TGTGCCAGCAGCCAATCGGGATCAAGAGGGGGGGCCCAGTACTTC. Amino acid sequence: CASSQSGSRGGAQYF.

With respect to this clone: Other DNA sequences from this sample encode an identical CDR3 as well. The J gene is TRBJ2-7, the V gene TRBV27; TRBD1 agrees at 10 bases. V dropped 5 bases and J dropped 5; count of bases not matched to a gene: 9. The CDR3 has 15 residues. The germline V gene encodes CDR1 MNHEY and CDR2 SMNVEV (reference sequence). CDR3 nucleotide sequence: TGTGCCAGCAGTCCCTGGGACAGGGGTAAAGACGAGCAGTACTTC. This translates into CASSPWDRGKDEQYF.

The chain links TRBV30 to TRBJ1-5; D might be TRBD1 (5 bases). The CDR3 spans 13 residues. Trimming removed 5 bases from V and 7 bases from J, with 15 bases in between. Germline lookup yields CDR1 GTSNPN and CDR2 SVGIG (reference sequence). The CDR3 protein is CAWGGRGNQPQHF. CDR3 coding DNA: TGTGCCTGGGGGGGTCGGGGGAACCAGCCCCAGCATTTT.

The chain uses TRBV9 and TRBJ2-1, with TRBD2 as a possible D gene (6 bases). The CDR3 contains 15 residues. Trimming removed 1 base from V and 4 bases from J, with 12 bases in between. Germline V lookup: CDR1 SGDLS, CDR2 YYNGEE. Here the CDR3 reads CASSVSGDPYNEQFF. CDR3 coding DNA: TGTGCCAGCAGCGTATCGGGGGATCCTTACAATGAGCAGTTCTTC.

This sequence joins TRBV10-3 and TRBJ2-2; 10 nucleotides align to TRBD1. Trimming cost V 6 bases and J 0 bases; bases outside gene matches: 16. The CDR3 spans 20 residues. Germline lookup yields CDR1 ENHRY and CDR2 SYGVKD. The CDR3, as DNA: TGTGCCATCAGGGCGGATTACGACAGGGGGCCACGCGCGAACACCGGGGAGCTGTTTTTT. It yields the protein CAIRADYDRGPRANTGELFF.

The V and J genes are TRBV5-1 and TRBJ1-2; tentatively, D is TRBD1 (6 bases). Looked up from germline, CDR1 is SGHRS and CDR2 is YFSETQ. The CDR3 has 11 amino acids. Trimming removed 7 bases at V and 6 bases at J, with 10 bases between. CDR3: CASSPGDGYTF. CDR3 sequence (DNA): TGCGCCAGCTCTCCAGGGGATGGCTACACCTTC. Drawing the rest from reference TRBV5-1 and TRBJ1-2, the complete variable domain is KAGVTQTPRYLIKTRGQQVTLSCSPISGHRSVSWYQQTPGQGLQFLFEYFSETQRNKGNFPGRFSGRQFSNSRSEMNVSTLELGDSALYLCASSPGDGYTFGSGTRLTVV.

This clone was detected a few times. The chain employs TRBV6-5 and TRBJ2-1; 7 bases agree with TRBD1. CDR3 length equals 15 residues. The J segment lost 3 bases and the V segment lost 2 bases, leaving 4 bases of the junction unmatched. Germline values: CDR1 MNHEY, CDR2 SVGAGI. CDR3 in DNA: TGTGCCAGCAGTTACGGGGGACAGATCTACAATGAGCAGTTCTTC. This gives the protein CASSYGGQIYNEQFF.

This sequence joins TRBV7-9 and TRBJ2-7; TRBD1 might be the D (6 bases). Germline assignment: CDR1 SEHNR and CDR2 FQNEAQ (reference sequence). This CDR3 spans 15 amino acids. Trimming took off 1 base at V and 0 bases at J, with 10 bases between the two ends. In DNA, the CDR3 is TGTGCCAGCAGCTTAGAACAGGGTTCCTCCTACGAGCAGTACTTC. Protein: CASSLEQGSSYEQYF.

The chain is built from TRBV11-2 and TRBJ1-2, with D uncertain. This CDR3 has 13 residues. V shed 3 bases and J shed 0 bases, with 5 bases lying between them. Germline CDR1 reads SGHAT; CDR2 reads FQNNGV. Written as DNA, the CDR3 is TGTGCCAGCAGCTTTTTAGCTAACTATGGCTACACCTTC. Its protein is CASSFLANYGYTF.

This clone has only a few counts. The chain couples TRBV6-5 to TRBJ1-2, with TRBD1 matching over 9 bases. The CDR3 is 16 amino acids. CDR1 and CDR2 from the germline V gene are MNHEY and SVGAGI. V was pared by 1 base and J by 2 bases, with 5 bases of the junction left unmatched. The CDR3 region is CASSYFGTGNNYGYTF. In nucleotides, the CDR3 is TGTGCCAGCAGTTACTTCGGGACAGGGAACAACTATGGCTACACCTTC.

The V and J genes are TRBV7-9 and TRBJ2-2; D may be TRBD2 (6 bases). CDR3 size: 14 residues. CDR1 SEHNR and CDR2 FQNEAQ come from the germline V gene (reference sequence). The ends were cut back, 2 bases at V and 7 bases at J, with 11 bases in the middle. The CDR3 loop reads CASSLITSIGELFF. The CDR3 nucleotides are TGTGCCAGCAGCTTAATAACTAGCATCGGGGAGCTGTTTTTT.

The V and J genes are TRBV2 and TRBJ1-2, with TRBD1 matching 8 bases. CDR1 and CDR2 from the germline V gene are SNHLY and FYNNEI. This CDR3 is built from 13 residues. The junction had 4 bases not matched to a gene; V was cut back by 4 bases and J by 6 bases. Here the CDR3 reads CASSVDRGNGYTF. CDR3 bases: TGTGCCAGCAGTGTAGACAGGGGTAATGGCTACACCTTC. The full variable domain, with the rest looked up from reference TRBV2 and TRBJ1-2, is EPEVTQTPSHQVTQMGQEVILRCVPISNHLYFYWYRQILGQKVEFLVSFYNNEISEKSEIFDDQFSVERPDGSNFTLKIRSTKLEDSAMYFCASSVDRGNGYTFGSGTRLTVV.

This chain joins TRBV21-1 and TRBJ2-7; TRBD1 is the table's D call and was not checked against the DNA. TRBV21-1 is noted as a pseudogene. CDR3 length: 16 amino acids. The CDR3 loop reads CASSNFGTGGSYEQYF. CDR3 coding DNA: TGTGCCAGCAGCAACTTCGGGACAGGGGGATCCTACGAGCAGTACTTC.

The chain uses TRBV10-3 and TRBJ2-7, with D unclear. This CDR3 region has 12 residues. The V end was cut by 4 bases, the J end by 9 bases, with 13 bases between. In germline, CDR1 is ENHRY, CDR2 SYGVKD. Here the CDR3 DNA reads TGTGCCATCAGTGCCGGCCAGGCTGGGCAGTACTTC. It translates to CAISAGQAGQYF.

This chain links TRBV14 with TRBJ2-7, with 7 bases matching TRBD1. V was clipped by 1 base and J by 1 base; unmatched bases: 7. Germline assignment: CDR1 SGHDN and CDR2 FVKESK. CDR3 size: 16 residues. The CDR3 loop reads CASSQGKGTVSYEQYF. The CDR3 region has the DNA TGTGCCAGCAGCCAAGGGAAGGGGACAGTATCCTACGAGCAGTACTTC.

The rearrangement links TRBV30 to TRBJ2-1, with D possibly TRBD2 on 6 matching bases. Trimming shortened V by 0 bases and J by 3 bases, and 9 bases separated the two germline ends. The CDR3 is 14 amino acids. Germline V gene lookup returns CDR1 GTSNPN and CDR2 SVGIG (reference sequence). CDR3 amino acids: CAWSVLASYNEQFF. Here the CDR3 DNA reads TGTGCCTGGAGTGTACTAGCCAGCTACAATGAGCAGTTCTTC.

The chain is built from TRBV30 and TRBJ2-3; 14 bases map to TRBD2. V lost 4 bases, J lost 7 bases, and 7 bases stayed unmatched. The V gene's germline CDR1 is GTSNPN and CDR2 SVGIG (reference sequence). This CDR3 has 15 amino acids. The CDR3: CAWTAGLAGEYTQYF. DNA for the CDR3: TGTGCCTGGACCGCGGGACTAGCGGGAGAATATACGCAGTATTTT.

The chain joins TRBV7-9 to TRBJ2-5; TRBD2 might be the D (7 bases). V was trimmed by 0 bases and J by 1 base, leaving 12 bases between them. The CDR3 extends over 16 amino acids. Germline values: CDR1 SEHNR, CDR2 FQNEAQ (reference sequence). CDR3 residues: CASSLAWGGPQETQYF. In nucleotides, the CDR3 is TGTGCCAGCAGCTTAGCGTGGGGGGGCCCCCAAGAGACCCAGTACTTC.

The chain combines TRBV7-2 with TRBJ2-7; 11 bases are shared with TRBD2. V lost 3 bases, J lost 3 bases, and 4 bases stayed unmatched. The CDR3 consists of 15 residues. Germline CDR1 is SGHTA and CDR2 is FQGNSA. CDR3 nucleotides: TGTGCCAGCAGCTTGCCTCTAGCGGGAGGCTACGAGCAGTACTTC. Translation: CASSLPLAGGYEQYF.

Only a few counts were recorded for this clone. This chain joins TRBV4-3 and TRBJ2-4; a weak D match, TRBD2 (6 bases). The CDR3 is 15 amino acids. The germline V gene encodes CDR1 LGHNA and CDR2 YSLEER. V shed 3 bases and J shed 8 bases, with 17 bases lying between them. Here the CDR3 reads CASSHTGFGTYIQYF. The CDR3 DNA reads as TGCGCCAGCAGCCATACCGGGTTCGGGACTTACATTCAGTACTTC.